What follows is one T cell receptor beta chain and its context. The data are from a study of radiation and T cells in renal cell carcinoma. Regarding time point: blood 4 weeks post-SBRT, at nephrectomy. The treatment denotes: 15 Gy SBRT to primary tumor, nephrectomy 4 weeks later. Clones were sequenced by immunoSEQ multiplex PCR, and TCRdb holds only the in-frame ones, with some missing. The repertoire holds about 78,000 clones, 89% seen once, with more than 5.5% in the top ten. Sample: blood, taken from a patient whose treatment included radiotherapy and nephrectomy. The sequence was collected from a woman between 70 and 85 years old with renal cell carcinoma.

CDR3 in amino acids: CASSYSGRRTEAFF. The CDR3 DNA reads as TGTGCCAGCAGTTACTCGGGTAGGCGGACTGAAGCTTTCTTT. The J gene is TRBJ1-1, the V gene TRBV6-5; no reliable D call. The CDR3 loop spans 14 amino acids. Germline-derived CDR1 and CDR2 are MNHEY and SVGAGI. The V gene lost 0 bases and the J gene lost 5 bases, with 10 bases spanning the gap.